This T cell receptor beta chain was documented in a study of cytomegalovirus exposure and HLA in healthy donors. CDR3 size: 12 residues. CDR1 and CDR2 from the germline V gene are PRHDT and FYEKMQ (reference sequence). The PCR employed 60 Vbeta primers together with 13 Jbeta primers. Repertoires were generated with immunoSEQ multiplex PCR, while TCRdb's copy carries only in-frame clones and drops some. The profile covers about 170,000 clones, with roughly 80% appearing a single time and about 0.82% taken by the ten largest. The sequencing input was PBMCs. The sequence derives from a woman between 18 and 30 years old in good health and CMV-seronegative. The chain carries TRBV13 and TRBJ1-3; D is ambiguous. The last part of the DNA fits TRBJ2-2 better; the J call may be wrong. CDR3: CASSLGPGELFF. For the CDR3, the DNA is TGTGCCAGCAGCTTAGGGCCCGGGGAGCTGTTTTTT.